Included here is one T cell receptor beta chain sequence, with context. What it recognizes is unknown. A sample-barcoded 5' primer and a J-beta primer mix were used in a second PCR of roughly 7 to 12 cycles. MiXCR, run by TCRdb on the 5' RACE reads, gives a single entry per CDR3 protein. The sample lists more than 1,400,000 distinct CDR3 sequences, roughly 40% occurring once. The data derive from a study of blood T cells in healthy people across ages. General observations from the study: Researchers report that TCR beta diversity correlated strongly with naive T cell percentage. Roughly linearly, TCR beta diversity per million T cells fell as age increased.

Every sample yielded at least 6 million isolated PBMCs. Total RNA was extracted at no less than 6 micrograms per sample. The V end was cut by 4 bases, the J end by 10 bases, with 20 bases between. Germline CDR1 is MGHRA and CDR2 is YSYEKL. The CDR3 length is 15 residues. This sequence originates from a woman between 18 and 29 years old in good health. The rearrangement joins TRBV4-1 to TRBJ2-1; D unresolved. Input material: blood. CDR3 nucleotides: TGCGCCAGCAGCCCCTATCAAGGGTTGCAATACGAGCAGTTCTTC. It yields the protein CASSPYQGLQYEQFF.